These 28 T cell receptor beta chains were sequenced from one sample in a study of regulatory T cells in long-lasting Graves disease. With iRepertoire HTBI primers and Arm-PCR of CDR3 regions, TCR beta libraries were built. One entry per CDR3 protein results from TCRdb running MiXCR on the multiplex PCR reads. The sample has roughly 500,000 distinct CDR3 sequences; roughly 21% are singletons. Sample time point: persistent/refractory GD, antithyroid drugs over 5 years with positive TRAb. Extracted RNA from PBMCs served as the source of the TCR library. The material was peripheral blood mononuclear cells (PBMCs), obtained when the disease was refractory, from a patient treated with antithyroid drugs. These receptor sequences come from a female donor with Graves disease.

This sequence joins TRBV5-1 and TRBJ1-1; TRBD1 might be the D (5 bases). The germline V and J ends were trimmed by 0 bases and 0 bases, with 21 bases remaining between them. Germline V CDR1 and CDR2: SGHRS, YFSETQ. The length of the CDR3 is 19 residues. CDR3 region: CASSLVKGPGLTMNTEAFF. Written as DNA, the CDR3 is TGCGCCAGCAGCTTGGTGAAGGGGCCCGGACTTACCATGAACACTGAAGCTTTCTTT.

This clonotype appeared many times. The rearrangement uses TRBV28 and TRBJ1-5, with 9 nucleotides matching TRBD1. V gave up 5 bases and J gave up 10 bases; unmatched junction bases: 9. The CDR3 has 14 residues. Germline V gene data show CDR1 as MDHEN and CDR2 as SYDVKM. CDR3 region: CASSKDRGGHPQHF. For the CDR3, the DNA is TGTGCCAGCAGTAAGGACAGGGGCGGTCACCCCCAGCATTTT.

The chain combines TRBV6-2 or TRBV6-3 with TRBJ2-3, with unresolved D. This CDR3 comprises 11 residues. The V end was cut by 3 bases, the J end by 6 bases, with 4 bases between. CDR1 and CDR2 from the germline V gene are MNHEY and SVGEGT. The chain's CDR3 is CASSYYDTQYF. The CDR3 coding sequence is TGTGCCAGCAGTTATTACGATACGCAGTATTTT.

The chain joins TRBV12-3 or TRBV12-4 to TRBJ1-1; D may be TRBD1 (5 bases). Trimming stripped 4 bases from V and 2 bases from J, with 14 bases between. This CDR3 contains 15 residues. CDR3 DNA sequence: TGTGCCAGCAGTTCCAGGGACCGAGCTAACACTGAAGCTTTCTTT. It codes for CASSSRDRANTEAFF.

As regards this clonotype: Relative to the germline gene, one junction end is altered; a read error may explain this. This chain links TRBV9 with TRBJ1-1; 9 bases are a match to TRBD1. The CDR3 covers 15 residues. Germline V lookup: CDR1 SGDLS, CDR2 YYNGEE. DNA of the CDR3: TGTGCCGGCAGCACGGGACAGGGATGGAACACTGAAGCTTTCTTT. Translated: CAGSTGQGWNTEAFF.

In its sample, this clonotype was seen many times. The genes are TRBV5-6 and TRBJ2-5, with D possibly being TRBD2 (5 bases). The CDR3 spans 15 residues. V lost 4 bases, J lost 5 bases, and 18 bases lay in between. Germline V gene lookup returns CDR1 SGHDT and CDR2 YYEEEE. The CDR3, as DNA: TGTGCCAGCAGCGTCGGACTTACTACACGGGAGACCCAGTACTTC. This sequence encodes CASSVGLTTRETQYF.

A word on this clonotype: The germline gene is not matched at one end of the junction; a read error may be the cause. The chain joins TRBV13 to TRBJ2-5; TRBD1 is a possible D gene (7 bases). This CDR3 is built from 15 residues. Germline CDR1 is PRHDT and CDR2 is FYEKMQ (reference sequence). The CDR3: CVSSRGTEWEETQYF. Written as DNA, the CDR3 is TGTGTCAGCAGCCGGGGGACAGAATGGGAAGAGACCCAGTACTTC.

This clonotype was seen repeatedly, ten times or more. The V gene is TRBV28, the J gene TRBJ2-7; 12 bases are shared with TRBD2. The CDR3 is 15 residues long. With 5 bases clipped from V and 5 bases from J, the junction kept 7 bases outside the gene matches. Germline V CDR1 and CDR2: MDHEN, SYDVKM. The CDR3 loop reads CASSPTSGSFDEQYF. The CDR3 coding sequence is TGTGCCAGCAGTCCGACTAGCGGGAGTTTCGACGAGCAGTACTTC.

The sample holds a few counts of this clonotype. The V gene is TRBV6-9, the J gene TRBJ2-3; 7 nucleotides line up with TRBD2. The V segment lost 3 bases and the J segment 4 bases; nucleotides outside the gene matches: 7. Germline V lookup: CDR1 MNHGY, CDR2 SVAAGI. The CDR3 sequence is 15 residues long. The CDR3: CASSYSLAASDTQYF. In DNA form, the CDR3 reads TGTGCCAGCAGTTACAGTCTAGCGGCCTCAGATACGCAGTATTTT.

Comment on this clonotype: One end of the junction is discordant with germline, which a read error may explain. This chain joins TRBV6-1 and TRBJ1-1; no definite D call. From germline, CDR1 is MNHNS and CDR2 SASEGT. This CDR3 comprises 13 residues. CDR3 loop: CAGSRGSGTEAFF. The CDR3 DNA reads as TGTGCCGGCAGTAGAGGGAGTGGCACCGAAGCTTTCTTT.

The sample holds many counts of this clonotype. The V call is TRBV5-1, the J call TRBJ2-4; D uncertain. The CDR3 contains 14 residues. Deletions cut 4 bases from V and 8 bases from J, with 16 bases between. Germline V gene data show CDR1 as SGHRS and CDR2 as YFSETQ. For the CDR3, the DNA is TGCGCCAGCAGCGAATACAGCGTTTATGACATTCAGTACTTC. Its translation: CASSEYSVYDIQYF.

This clonotype was observed a few times. V gene TRBV5-4 combines with J gene TRBJ1-4; the D is unclear. V lost 1 base and J lost 3, with 7 bases in between. Germline V lookup: CDR1 SGHNT, CDR2 YYREEE (reference sequence). The CDR3 is made up of 14 amino acids. The CDR3 nucleotides read TGTGCCAGCAGCTTGAGGACGGCTAATGAAAAACTGTTTTTT. This gives the protein CASSLRTANEKLFF.

This clonotype was seen repeatedly, ten times or more. The chain recombines TRBV6-1 with TRBJ2-7; the D call may be TRBD1 or TRBD2 (5 bases each). The V and J ends lost 10 bases and 0 bases respectively, with 10 bases between them. Germline V gene lookup returns CDR1 MNHNS and CDR2 SASEGT. There are 12 residues in the CDR3. The DNA of the CDR3 is TGTGCCACCTGGGACGACTCCTACGAGCAGTACTTC. Translation: CATWDDSYEQYF.

The rearrangement links TRBV5-1 to TRBJ2-5; 7 positions match TRBD1. CDR1 is SGHRS, CDR2 YFSETQ, per germline. After removal of 4 bases from V and 4 bases from J, the junction contained 7 bases not matched to a gene. This CDR3 comprises 14 residues. The CDR3 nucleotides are TGCGCCAGCAGCCCGGACAGGCCAAGAGAGACCCAGTACTTC. Its translation is CASSPDRPRETQYF.

This chain links TRBV18 with TRBJ2-1; the D gene could be TRBD1 or TRBD2 (5 bases each). V was trimmed by 3 bases and J by 5 bases, leaving 5 bases between them. This CDR3 is 12 amino acids long. The germline V gene encodes CDR1 KGHSH and CDR2 LQKENI. The DNA for the CDR3 is TGTGCCAGCTCACCGGGGGACAATGAGCAGTTCTTC. It yields the protein CASSPGDNEQFF. The whole variable domain, filled in from reference TRBV18 and TRBJ2-1, reads NAGVMQNPRHLVRRRGQEARLRCSPMKGHSHVYWYRQLPEEGLKFMVYLQKENIIDESGMPKERFSAEFPKEGPSILRIQQVVRGDSAAYFCASSPGDNEQFFGPGTRLTVL.

The chain employs TRBV6-1 and TRBJ2-2; TRBD1 matches at 11 bases. The trim removed 7 bases at V and 6 bases at J, leaving 7 bases unmatched. CDR1 is MNHNS and CDR2 is SASEGT in the germline V gene. The CDR3 is 15 residues long. The CDR3 nucleotides are TGTGCCAGCAACGCAGGGACAGGGGGATCCGGGGAGCTGTTTTTT. It translates to CASNAGTGGSGELFF.

In its sample, this clonotype was seen many times. This chain joins TRBV2 and TRBJ2-5; 11 nucleotides align to TRBD2. The CDR3 contains 15 residues. The ends lost 3 bases at V and 4 bases at J; junction bases unmatched: 4. The germline V gene encodes CDR1 SNHLY and CDR2 FYNNEI. CDR3 amino acids: CASSDTSGSSETQYF. CDR3 nucleotide sequence: TGTGCCAGCAGTGACACTAGCGGGAGTTCAGAGACCCAGTACTTC.

The chain uses TRBV20-1 and TRBJ2-7; TRBD2 agrees at 12 bases. The germline V gene has CDR1 DFQATT and CDR2 SNEGSKA (reference sequence). V lost 1 base, J lost 4 bases, and 5 bases stayed unmatched. CDR3 length equals 15 residues. The CDR3: CSARAATSGSYEQYF. The CDR3 nucleotides are TGCAGTGCTAGAGCCGCGACTAGCGGGAGTTACGAGCAGTACTTC.

The chain carries TRBV29-1 and TRBJ2-3; 8 nucleotides match TRBD2. CDR3 length: 18 amino acids. Germline CDR1 and CDR2: SQVTM and ANQGSEA. J lost 2 bases, V lost 4 bases, and 17 bases had no gene match. This chain's CDR3 is CSVVGGYRAGDYTDTQYF. For the CDR3, the DNA is TGCAGCGTTGTTGGCGGGTATAGAGCGGGAGATTACACAGATACGCAGTATTTT.

The chain recombines TRBV25-1 with TRBJ1-4; the D gene is possibly TRBD1 (6 bases). V was clipped by 0 bases and J by 5 bases, with 16 bases between them. This CDR3 has 17 amino acids. CDR1 MGHDK and CDR2 SYGVNS come from the germline V gene. CDR3 nucleotides: TGTGCCAGCAGTGAATATATGGGGGGGCCTTGGAATGAAAAACTGTTTTTT. It codes for CASSEYMGGPWNEKLFF.

A single count supports this clonotype. Sequence at one end of the junction differs from germline and may be a read error. The chain has TRBV15 and TRBJ2-5; 8 nucleotides align to TRBD1. This CDR3 is 15 amino acids long. Germline CDR1 is LNHNV and CDR2 is YYDKDF (reference sequence). The CDR3 spells CVTSRGLDRVSGQYF. DNA of the CDR3: TGTGTCACCAGCAGAGGTTTGGACAGGGTTTCGGGCCAGTACTTC.

The sample holds many counts of this clonotype. This CDR3 is CASSILAGSSYEQYF. CDR3 bases: TGTGCCAGTAGTATCCTAGCGGGTAGCTCCTACGAGCAGTACTTC. The chain employs TRBV19 and TRBJ2-7; 8 bases are a match to TRBD2. The CDR3 consists of 15 residues. The V segment lost 3 bases and the J segment 0 bases; nucleotides outside the gene matches: 4. CDR1 LNHDA and CDR2 SQIVND come from the germline V gene (reference sequence).

This clonotype was detected a few times. The chain recombines TRBV20-1 with TRBJ2-6; maybe TRBD1 (6 bases). Germline V gene lookup returns CDR1 DFQATT and CDR2 SNEGSKA (reference sequence). This CDR3 spans 18 amino acids. V lost 7 bases to trimming and J lost 0 bases, with 22 bases between them. The CDR3 loop is CSVPSLGQSHSGANVLTF. CDR3 nucleotides: TGCAGTGTCCCTAGTCTCGGACAGTCCCACTCTGGGGCCAACGTCCTGACTTTC.

This clonotype has a handful of counts. The chain joins TRBV19 to TRBJ1-5; D remains unclear. The germline CDR1 and CDR2 sequences are LNHDA and SQIVND (reference sequence). CDR3 length: 12 residues. The V end was cut by 5 bases, the J end by 5 bases, with 7 bases between. This CDR3 is CASSRPDQPQHF. The CDR3 DNA is TGTGCCAGTAGTCGTCCCGATCAGCCCCAGCATTTT.

This clonotype has more than one count but fewer than ten. This rearrangement joins TRBV28 to TRBJ1-1, with D possibly being TRBD1 (6 bases). This CDR3 is built from 14 residues. Germline V CDR1 and CDR2: MDHEN, SYDVKM. Deletions cut 4 bases from V and 5 bases from J, with 14 bases between. CDR3 coding DNA: TGTGCCAGCAGTTCGTCAGGGGAGGGGACTGAAGCTTTCTTT. Its protein product is CASSSSGEGTEAFF.

This clonotype was counted a few times. The V and J genes are TRBV7-9 and TRBJ1-1; D unresolved. The CDR3 spans 12 residues. V lost 2 bases and J 4 bases, leaving 5 bases between the germline ends. The germline V gene has CDR1 SEHNR and CDR2 FQNEAQ (reference sequence). The chain's CDR3 is CASSLQATEAFF. The CDR3 DNA is TGTGCCAGCAGCTTACAGGCCACTGAAGCTTTCTTT. The variable domain in full, with the rest retrieved from reference TRBV7-9 and TRBJ1-1, is DTGVSQNPRHKITKRGQNVTFRCDPISEHNRLYWYRQTLGQGPEFLTYFQNEAQLEKSRLLSDRFSAERPKGSFSTLEIQRTEQGDSAMYLCASSLQATEAFFGQGTRLTVV.

The gene calls are TRBV19 and TRBJ2-5; 9 nucleotides align to TRBD1. CDR1 is LNHDA and CDR2 is SQIVND in the germline V gene (reference sequence). Unmatched junction bases numbered 7, after V lost 3 bases and J lost 5 bases. The CDR3 has 15 residues. The CDR3 DNA is TGTGCCAGTAGTATCGGAGACAGGGGGAGGGAGACCCAGTACTTC. It codes for CASSIGDRGRETQYF. Full variable domain (outside the CDR3, taken from reference TRBV19 and TRBJ2-5): DGGITQSPKYLFRKEGQNVTLSCEQNLNHDAMYWYRQDPGQGLRLIYYSQIVNDFQKGDIAEGYSVSREKKESFPLTVTSAQKNPTAFYLCASSIGDRGRETQYFGPGTRLLVL.

This clonotype came up many times. This chain connects TRBV27 to TRBJ2-7, with 8 bases fitting TRBD1. CDR1 is MNHEY, CDR2 SMNVEV, per germline (reference sequence). The V and J ends lost 5 bases and 7 bases, in that order; junction bases with no gene match: 22. There are 18 residues in the CDR3. The CDR3 sequence: CASSPHSPGQGSTWEQYF. CDR3 sequence (DNA): TGTGCCAGCAGTCCCCACTCCCCTGGACAGGGCTCTACGTGGGAGCAGTACTTC.